The rows below give T cell receptor beta chains drawn from one sample of a study of T cells in localized non-small cell lung cancer. Clones were sequenced by immunoSEQ multiplex PCR, and TCRdb holds only the in-frame ones, with some missing. Found here are 25,000 to 30,000 clones, 80% to 95% of them singletons; the top ten hold 4% to 5%. The sample consisted of peripheral blood mononuclear cells, taken before any cancer treatment. These receptor sequences come from a woman between 40 and 69 years old with stage III lung adenocarcinoma. Each CDR3 is given with its conserved first and last residue. A D gene is named only where the DNA matches it firmly. A row's size may be missing; if present it is once, few, many or a size class.

NA,TRBV10-3,TRBJ2-1,TRBD2,CAISESASGINEQFF,TGTGCCATCAGTGAGTCGGCTAGCGGGATTAATGAGCAGTTCTTC
NA,TRBV9,TRBJ2-5,TRBD2,CASSSRTSQETQYF,TGTGCCAGCAGCTCCCGGACTAGCCAAGAGACCCAGTACTTC
once,TRBV6-1,TRBJ1-2,TRBD1,CASSEQGDRGRGGYTF,TGTGCCAGCAGTGAACAAGGGGACAGGGGGCGAGGGGGCTACACCTTC
NA,TRBV27,TRBJ1-1,NA,CASSFEWGGGRTEAFF,TGTGCCAGCAGTTTTGAGTGGGGGGGCGGGCGGACTGAAGCTTTCTTT
NA,TRBV19,TRBJ2-1,NA,CASSPNWGVRESKDNEQFF,TGTGCCAGTAGCCCCAACTGGGGGGTGCGGGAAAGTAAAGACAATGAGCAGTTCTTC
NA,TRBV11-2,TRBJ2-3,NA,CASSFRGASDTQYF,TGTGCCAGCAGCTTCAGGGGGGCCTCAGATACGCAGTATTTT
NA,TRBV27,TRBJ1-1,NA,CASSSPLSSTEAFF,TGTGCCAGCAGTTCCCCCCTCAGCAGCACTGAAGCTTTCTTT
NA,TRBV18,TRBJ1-6,NA,CASSPRQDLYNSPLHF,TGTGCCAGCTCACCCCGACAGGATCTCTATAATTCACCCCTCCACTTT
NA,TRBV18,TRBJ1-3,NA,CASSPSGGDSSGNTIYF,TGTGCCAGCTCACCTTCCGGGGGAGACTCCTCTGGAAACACCATATATTTT
once,TRBV19,TRBJ1-5,NA,CASSIEEVNQPQHF,TGTGCCAGTAGTATAGAGGAGGTCAATCAGCCCCAGCATTTT
NA,TRBV2,TRBJ2-7,NA,CATRPGLLDREQYF,TGTGCCACCCGCCCGGGACTCCTCGATCGAGAGCAGTACTTC
NA,TRBV5-4,TRBJ1-2,TRBD1,CASSFRTGNYGYTF,TGTGCCAGCAGCTTTCGGACAGGTAACTATGGCTACACCTTC
NA,TRBV5-4,TRBJ2-3,TRBD2,CASSLGNVLAGSTDTQYF,TGTGCCAGCAGTCTGGGGAATGTACTAGCGGGGAGCACAGATACGCAGTATTTT
NA,TRBV6-1,TRBJ2-1,NA,CASSGDTYNEQFF,TGTGCCAGCAGTGGAGACACCTACAATGAGCAGTTCTTC
NA,TRBV10-2,TRBJ1-3,NA,CASRTSSGNTIYF,TGCGCCAGCAGGACCAGCTCTGGAAACACCATATATTTT
NA,TRBV28,TRBJ1-1,NA,CASSLSTEAFF,TGTGCCAGCAGTTTATCCACTGAAGCTTTCTTT
NA,TRBV6-6,TRBJ2-5,NA,CASSYYRRDLETQYF,TGTGCCAGCAGTTACTACAGAAGGGACCTGGAGACCCAGTACTTC
NA,TRBV14,TRBJ2-1,TRBD2,CASSHGSGSLDEQFF,TGTGCCAGCAGCCACGGTAGCGGGAGTTTGGATGAGCAGTTCTTC
NA,TRBV28,TRBJ2-1,TRBD2,CASSRWTSGSGVEQFF,TGTGCCAGCAGTCGGTGGACTAGCGGGAGCGGAGTTGAGCAGTTCTTC
NA,TRBV9,TRBJ2-1,TRBD2,CASSVGTSGRGNEQFF,TGTGCCAGCAGCGTAGGGACTAGCGGGAGGGGAAATGAGCAGTTCTTC
NA,TRBV5-6,TRBJ2-5,TRBD2,CASSLQRGTQETQYF,TGTGCCAGCAGCTTGCAGCGGGGTACCCAAGAGACCCAGTACTTC
NA,TRBV6-1,TRBJ2-7,NA,CASSEGALSSYEQYF,TGTGCCAGCAGTGAAGGGGCACTGAGCTCCTACGAGCAGTACTTC
NA,TRBV27,TRBJ1-4,NA,CASSLWPGRGEKLFF,TGTGCCAGCAGTCTCTGGCCGGGGCGAGGTGAAAAACTGTTTTTT
NA,TRBV30,TRBJ1-6,NA,CAWSPTGTLTRSPLHF,TGTGCCTGGAGTCCAACCGGTACCCTGACGCGATCACCCCTCCACTTT
NA,TRBV6-5,TRBJ2-3,TRBD2,CASSYGGADTQYF,TGTGCCAGCAGTTACGGGGGGGCAGATACGCAGTATTTT
NA,TRBV7-2,TRBJ2-2,NA,CASSLGLSRDTGELFF,TGTGCCAGCAGCTTAGGGTTGTCAAGGGATACCGGGGAGCTGTTTTTT